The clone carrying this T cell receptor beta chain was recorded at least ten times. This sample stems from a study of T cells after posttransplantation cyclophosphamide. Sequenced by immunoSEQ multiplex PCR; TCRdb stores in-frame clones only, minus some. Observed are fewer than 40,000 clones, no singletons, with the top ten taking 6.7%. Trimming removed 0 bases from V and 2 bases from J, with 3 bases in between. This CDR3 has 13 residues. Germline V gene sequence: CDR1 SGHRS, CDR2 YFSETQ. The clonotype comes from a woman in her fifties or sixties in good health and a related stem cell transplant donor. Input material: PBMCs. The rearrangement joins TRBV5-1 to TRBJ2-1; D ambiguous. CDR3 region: CASSLVAYNEQFF. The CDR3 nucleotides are TGCGCCAGCAGCTTGGTCGCCTACAATGAGCAGTTCTTC. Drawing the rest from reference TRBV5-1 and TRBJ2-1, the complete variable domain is KAGVTQTPRYLIKTRGQQVTLSCSPISGHRSVSWYQQTPGQGLQFLFEYFSETQRNKGNFPGRFSGRQFSNSRSEMNVSTLELGDSALYLCASSLVAYNEQFFGPGTRLTVL.